This is a list of T cell receptor beta chains from one sample in a study of blood T cells in healthy people across ages. One entry per CDR3 protein results from TCRdb running MiXCR on the 5' RACE reads. The data hold hundreds of thousands of distinct CDR3 sequences, with under 30% observed a single time. The specimen was blood. The receptors come from a woman older than 75 in good health. Both conserved end residues are part of each CDR3. The D gene is left open where the match is weak. The size field is filled for only some rows; it gives once, few, many or a size class.

j_call d_call v_call clone_size cdr3_nt cdr3_aa
TRBJ1-2 - TRBV4-2 few TGTGAAATAGAATGGGAGAAGAAAGTGGAAAGGTGGGGTGGCTACACCTTC CEIEWEKKVERWGGYTF
TRBJ2-6 - TRBV5-1 many TGCGCCAGCAGCTCCGAAGGGGTCTCTGGGGCCAACGTCCTGACTTTC CASSSEGVSGANVLTF
TRBJ1-4 - TRBV25-1 - TGTGCCAGCAGTGCAGGGAAAGGTGAAAAACTGTTTTTT CASSAGKGEKLFF
TRBJ1-2 TRBD1 TRBV15 many TGTGCCACCAGCAGAGCCCTGGACAGGGAGGGCTACACCTTC CATSRALDREGYTF
TRBJ2-1 - TRBV7-2 many TGTGCCAGCAGCTTAGCTTACAGGGCGTACAATGAGCAGTTCTTC CASSLAYRAYNEQFF
TRBJ1-5 TRBD1 TRBV6-2/TRBV6-3 few TGTGCCAGCAGCTTGGACAGGGACAGCGGGCAGCCCCAGCATTTT CASSLDRDSGQPQHF
TRBJ2-5 - TRBV28 many TGTGCCAGCTCATTGCCGGTCGGGGAAGAGACCCAGTACTTC CASSLPVGEETQYF
TRBJ2-7 TRBD1 TRBV7-9 - TGTGCCAGCAGCGCTCGGACAGGGATTTCCTACGAGCAGTACTTC CASSARTGISYEQYF
TRBJ2-4 TRBD1 TRBV7-3 once TGTGCCAGCAGCCGGACAGGGGGCAGCATTCAGTACTTC CASSRTGGSIQYF
TRBJ1-5 - TRBV7-2 many TGTGCCAGCAGCTTAGGCGTTTATCAGCCCCAGCATTTT CASSLGVYQPQHF
TRBJ2-3 TRBD2 TRBV20-1 many TGCAGTGCCCGGGGGGGCAGCACAGATACGCAGTATTTT CSARGGSTDTQYF
TRBJ2-5 - TRBV7-2 many TGTGCCAGCAGCTTAGAATGGGGGTCCCAAGAGACCCAGTACTTC CASSLEWGSQETQYF
TRBJ2-7 - TRBV5-1 many TGCGCCAGCAGCTGGACAGCCTCCTACGAGCAGTACTTC CASSWTASYEQYF
TRBJ2-5 - TRBV7-2 - TGTGCCAGCAGCTTAGGGACTATGATCAAAGAGGCCCAGTACTTC CASSLGTMIKEAQYF
TRBJ2-5 TRBD2 TRBV18 few TGTGCCAGCTCACCGGGACTAGCGGCTCCTGAGGCCCAGTACTTC CASSPGLAAPEAQYF